In this sample, the clone carrying this T cell receptor beta chain turned up many times. Antigen unknown. The junction departs from the called germline gene at one end, perhaps through a read error. Germline V CDR1 and CDR2: DFQATT, SNEGSKA (reference sequence). CDR3 length: 9 amino acids. This specimen belongs to a study of T-cell reconstitution after alpha-beta-depleted transplantation in children. Overall study results and limits: From surviving recipient T cells and thymic progenitors came the high day-60 TCRbeta diversity observed in some patients.

This sample's TCRbeta library carried unique molecular identifier barcodes. TCRdb independently ran MiXCR on the PCR reads; one entry per CDR3 protein. The sample lists over 120,000 distinct CDR3 sequences, roughly 9% occurring once. The TCR sequence derives from a female patient aged 2 to 10 who had a stem cell transplant for congenital amegakaryocytic thrombocytopenia, so the T cells may come from the graft donor. Sequenced material: PBMCs, mostly from graft donor cells, taken 180 days after TCRalphabeta/CD19-depleted stem cell transplant. The gene calls are TRBV20-1 and TRBJ1-1; 7 bases match TRBD1. CDR3 region: CSATRDRAF. DNA of the CDR3: TGCAGTGCTACCCGGGACAGAGCTTTT.